This T cell receptor (beta chain) was sequenced in a study of Tregs in tolerant kidney transplant recipients. Notes on the study in general: This study did not directly address biological reproducibility. Findings come from small patient numbers and require larger validation. Donor-specific Treg expansion exceeded global Treg expansion in tolerant patients, suggesting antigen drive.

For this clone: Its antigen is not identified. The read finishes 3 residues shy of the CDR3 end, and the germline J gene is used to complete it.

Losses at the gene ends were 6 bases for V and 8 bases for J; bases not matched to a gene: 6. The CDR3 extends over 14 amino acids. Germline CDR1 reads SNHLY; CDR2 reads FYNNEI. Sequencing used immunoSEQ multiplex PCR; TCRdb keeps in-frame clones, though not all of them. Recorded for this sample: under 55,000 clones. CD4+CD25+CD127- Tregs, CD4+CD25- non-Tregs, CD4 and CD8 cells were sorted. Sample: CD4+ T cells from blood, taken before the transplant. The source of this sequence is a human donor who received a combined kidney and bone marrow transplant. V usage is TRBV2 and J usage is TRBJ2-1, with 11 bases aligning to TRBD1. The DNA read from the CDR3 is TGTGCCAGCAGGCTCCGGGACAGGGGGGATGAG. The encoded protein is CASRLRDRGDE. From start to end, the CDR3 is CASRLRDRGDEQFF.